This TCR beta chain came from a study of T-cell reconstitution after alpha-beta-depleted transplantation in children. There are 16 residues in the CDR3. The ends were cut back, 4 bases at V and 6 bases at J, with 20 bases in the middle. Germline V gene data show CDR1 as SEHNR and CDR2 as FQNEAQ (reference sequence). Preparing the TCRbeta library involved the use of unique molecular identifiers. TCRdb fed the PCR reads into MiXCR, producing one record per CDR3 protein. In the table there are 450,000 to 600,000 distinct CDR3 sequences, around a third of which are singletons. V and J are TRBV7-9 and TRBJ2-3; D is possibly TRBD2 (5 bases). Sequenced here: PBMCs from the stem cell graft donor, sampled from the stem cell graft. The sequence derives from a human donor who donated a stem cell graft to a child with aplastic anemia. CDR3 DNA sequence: TGTGCCAGCAGCTCCACTGGGAGCGTCTCAATCGATACGCAGTATTTT. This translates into CASSSTGSVSIDTQYF.